The present entry profiles one TCR beta chain with its context. The sample originates from a study of T cells after yellow fever vaccination. The ends lost 4 bases at V and 8 bases at J; junction bases unmatched: 7. CDR3 length: 14 amino acids. Looked up from germline, CDR1 is SGHDN and CDR2 is FVKESK. TCR cDNA was made by 5'RACE template switching, adding a universal primer site and UMIs. TCRdb re-analysed the 5' RACE reads in MiXCR, keeping a single row per CDR3 protein. The table shows about 340,000 distinct CDR3 sequences, with around 3.9% occurring only once. The TCR was taken from a man in his late teens or twenties who received the YFV17D yellow fever vaccine. The genes are TRBV14 and TRBJ2-1; 8 bases are a match to TRBD2. The material was PBMCs, obtained 5 days after the yellow fever booster vaccination. The CDR3 nucleotides read TGTGCCAGCAGCCCGCAGCGGGGGATCGATGAGCAGTTCTTC. As protein: CASSPQRGIDEQFF.